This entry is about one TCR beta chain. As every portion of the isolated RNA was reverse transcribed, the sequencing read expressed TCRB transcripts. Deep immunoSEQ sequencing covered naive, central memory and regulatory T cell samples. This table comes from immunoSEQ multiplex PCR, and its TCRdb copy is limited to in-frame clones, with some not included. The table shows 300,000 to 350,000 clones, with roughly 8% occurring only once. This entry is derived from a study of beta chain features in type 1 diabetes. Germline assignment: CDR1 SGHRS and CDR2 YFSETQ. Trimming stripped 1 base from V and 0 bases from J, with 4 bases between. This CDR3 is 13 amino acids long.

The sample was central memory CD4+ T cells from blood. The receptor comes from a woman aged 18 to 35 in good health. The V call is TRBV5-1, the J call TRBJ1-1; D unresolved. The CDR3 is CASSLSVNTEAFF. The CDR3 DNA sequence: TGCGCCAGCAGCTTGTCGGTGAACACTGAAGCTTTCTTT.